This TCR beta chain was documented in a study of shared clonotypes between healthy human individuals. Study-level points and caveats: Memory subsets had estimated richness that was generally smaller than that of naive subsets.

The CDR3 extends over 14 amino acids. Trimming removed 1 base at V and 3 bases at J, with 9 bases between. CDR1 is SGHTA and CDR2 is FQGNSA in the germline V gene. Each replicate PCR on the sorted subsets used 200 to 250 ng DNA (roughly 27,000 T cell genomes). Profiling relied on immunoSEQ multiplex PCR, and the TCRdb table lists in-frame clones only, not all of them. The sample carries around 1.5 million clones, around 98% recorded once. As concerns this clone: What it binds is not known.

The study drew its donors from healthy HIV-negative adults without recent acute infections or vaccinations. The chain recombines TRBV7-2 with TRBJ1-2, with D unclear. Material for sequencing was naive CD4+ T cells sorted from blood. Subset noted: CD45RA+ positively selected. This clonotype was sampled from a man aged 30-40 years in good health. This chain's CDR3 is CASSLDGSYYGYTF. The CDR3 DNA reads as TGTGCCAGCAGCTTAGACGGGTCCTACTATGGCTACACCTTC.